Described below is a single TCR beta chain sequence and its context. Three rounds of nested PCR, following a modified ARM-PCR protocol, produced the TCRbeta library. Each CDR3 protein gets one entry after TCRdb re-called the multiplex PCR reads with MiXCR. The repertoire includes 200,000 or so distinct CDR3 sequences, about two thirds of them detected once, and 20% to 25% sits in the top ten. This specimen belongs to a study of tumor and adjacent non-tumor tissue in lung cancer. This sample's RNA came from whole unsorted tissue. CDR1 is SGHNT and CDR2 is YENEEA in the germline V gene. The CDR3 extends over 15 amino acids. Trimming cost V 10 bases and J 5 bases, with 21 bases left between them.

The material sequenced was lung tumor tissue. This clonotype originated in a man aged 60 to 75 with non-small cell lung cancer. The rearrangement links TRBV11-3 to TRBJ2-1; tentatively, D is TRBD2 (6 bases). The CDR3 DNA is TGTGCCAACGGCTTAGAGTGGGGGGTGAACAATGAGCAGTTCTTC. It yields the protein CANGLEWGVNNEQFF.